This is a list of T cell receptor beta chains from one sample in a study of Ad26.COV2.S vaccination and SARS-CoV-2 variants. Sequencing used immunoSEQ multiplex PCR; TCRdb keeps in-frame clones, though not all of them. The table shows 440,000 or so clones, with roughly 87% occurring only once. Sequencing was performed on peripheral blood, taken in a trial of Ad26.COV2.S vaccine versus placebo. The receptors derive from a person aged 18-60 years who received the Ad26.COV2.S COVID-19 vaccine or a placebo. CDR3s include the opening cysteine and the closing phenylalanine or tryptophan.

>TRBJ2-7|TRBV19
CASSSRAELRYEQYF
>TRBJ1-6|TRBV30
CAWSGLSGNNSPLHF
>TRBJ1-4|TRBV4-1
CASSLTTGSSSEELFF
>TRBJ2-6|TRBV19
CASSRRVTGANVLTF
>TRBJ1-4|TRBV19
CASSWGPMATNEKLFF
>TRBJ1-5|TRBV12-3/TRBV12-4
CASSLQGDQPQHF
>TRBJ1-1|TRBV5-3
CARPTSDRGFTEAFF
>TRBJ2-2|TRBV5-1
CASSPGQGTTGELFF
>TRBJ2-7|TRBV5-1
CASSAAGYEQYF
>TRBJ1-6|TRBV4-2
CASSQGRARGTNSPLHF
>TRBJ2-1|TRBV28
CASSLWITSEQFF
>TRBJ2-7|TRBV7-9
CASSLPRDRGHEQYF
>TRBJ2-7|TRBV18
CASSRRTQGVYEQYF
>TRBJ1-1|TRBV6-6
CASSPPSADMNTEAFF
>TRBJ2-7|TRBV7-3
CASSFRREQYF
>TRBJ1-2|TRBV28
CASTFPSGLYGGYTF
>TRBJ2-1|TRBV18
CASSPFSWDEQFF
>TRBJ2-7|TRBV18
CASSPSFMQLEQYF
>TRBJ1-1|TRBV6-5
CASSYGTAEAFF
>TRBJ2-3|TRBV19
CASSDRKGQGHNPGDTQYF
>TRBJ1-1|TRBV9
CASSPGDRVGTEAFF
>TRBJ2-7|TRBV19
CASSIDRPGGIYEQYF
>TRBJ2-1|TRBV7-9
CASSLLLISSYNEQFF
>TRBJ2-7|TRBV30
CAWIGQGGYEQYF
>TRBJ1-2|TRBV5-1
CASGDRDYGYTF
>TRBJ2-5|TRBV15
CATSSVRGWAETQYF
>TRBJ2-6|TRBV4-3
CASSHTSHGNRRGATGANVLTF
>TRBJ1-6|TRBV6-5
CASSYGRARGGSPLHF
>TRBJ2-7|TRBV19
CASSVRQSFRYEQYF
>TRBJ2-7|TRBV11-2
CASSSQGEISYEQYF
>TRBJ1-1|TRBV7-9
CASSLAGDAFF
>TRBJ2-3|TRBV3-1/TRBV3-2
CASSQDGRGSPTDTQYF
>TRBJ2-7|TRBV15
CATSRETGLADEQYF
>TRBJ2-2|TRBV7-9
CASSFAGTGTDETGELFF
>TRBJ1-6|TRBV19
CASSSSGTGGLFNSPLHF
>TRBJ1-5|TRBV4-3
CASSQGQGTGNQPQHF
>TRBJ1-5|TRBV6-6
CASIGVIGQPQHF
>TRBJ1-2|TRBV29-1
CSAWDRADYGYTF
>TRBJ1-2|TRBV7-2
CASSPHYGYTF
>TRBJ2-1|TRBV11-2
CASSLEGFRHQFF
>TRBJ1-2|TRBV30
CAWSVGRKNYGYTF
>TRBJ2-5|TRBV5-1
CASSPSGRQETQYF
>TRBJ2-3|TRBV28
CASTPPSQGGTDTQYF
>TRBJ2-3|TRBV19
CASSDGGQTRTDTQYF
>TRBJ2-2|TRBV7-2
CASSRERGDSTGELFF
>TRBJ1-1|TRBV5-1
CASSFQGDTEAFF
>TRBJ2-7|TRBV6-5
CASSYHSGAYEQYF
>TRBJ1-5|TRBV10-2
CASRGQGSNQPQHF
>TRBJ1-2|TRBV18
CASSLTEEYGYTF
>TRBJ1-3|TRBV4-2
CASSPFHEGTGNTIYF
>TRBJ2-1|TRBV27
CASSPLAGGRYNEQFF
>TRBJ1-1|TRBV18
CASSPQWGANEAFF
>TRBJ1-2|TRBV7-9
CASSLGAGPPYGYTF
>TRBJ1-3|TRBV28
CASRLAGAGNTIYF